This T cell receptor beta chain is drawn from a study of cytomegalovirus exposure and HLA in healthy donors. The study, taken as a whole, reports: Further analysis was carried out later, and it showed several of the most significant clusters appearing linked to common viral pathogens. The listing of roughly 160 TCR beta chains classed them as cytomegalovirus-associated.

The CDR3 covers 16 residues. V shed 5 bases, J shed 2 bases, and the junction held 7 bases outside the gene matches. Germline V gene sequence: CDR1 MNHEY, CDR2 SMNVEV (reference sequence). Each of the donors was a healthy bone marrow donor. There were likely unrecorded immune exposures, though donors were nominally healthy when sampled. Comment on this clone: Its cognate antigen is unknown.

The study ran its PCR with 60 Vbeta and 13 Jbeta primers. Generated by immunoSEQ multiplex PCR, the TCRdb table keeps only in-frame clones and is missing some. The repertoire holds roughly 170,000 clones, with approximately 84% as singletons. The rearrangement joins TRBV27 to TRBJ1-3; 9 bases match TRBD1. The source material was PBMCs. The TCR sequence derives from a girl aged 5 to 17 in good health and CMV-seropositive. The CDR3 loop is CASSITGGIPGNTIYF. Written as DNA, the CDR3 is TGTGCCAGCAGTATCACAGGGGGCATACCTGGAAACACCATATATTTT.